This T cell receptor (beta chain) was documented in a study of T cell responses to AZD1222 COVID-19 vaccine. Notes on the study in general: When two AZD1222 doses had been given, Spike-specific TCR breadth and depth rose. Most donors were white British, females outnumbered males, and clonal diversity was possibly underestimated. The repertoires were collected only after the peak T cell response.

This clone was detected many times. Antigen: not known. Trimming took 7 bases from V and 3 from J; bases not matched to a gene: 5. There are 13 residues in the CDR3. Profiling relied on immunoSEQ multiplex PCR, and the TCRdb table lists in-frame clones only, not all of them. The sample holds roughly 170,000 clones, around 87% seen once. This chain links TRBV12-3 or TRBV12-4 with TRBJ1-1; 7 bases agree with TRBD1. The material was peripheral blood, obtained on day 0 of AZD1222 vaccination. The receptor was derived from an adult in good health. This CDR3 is CASMTGIDTEAFF. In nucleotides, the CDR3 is TGTGCCAGCATGACAGGGATAGACACTGAAGCTTTCTTT.